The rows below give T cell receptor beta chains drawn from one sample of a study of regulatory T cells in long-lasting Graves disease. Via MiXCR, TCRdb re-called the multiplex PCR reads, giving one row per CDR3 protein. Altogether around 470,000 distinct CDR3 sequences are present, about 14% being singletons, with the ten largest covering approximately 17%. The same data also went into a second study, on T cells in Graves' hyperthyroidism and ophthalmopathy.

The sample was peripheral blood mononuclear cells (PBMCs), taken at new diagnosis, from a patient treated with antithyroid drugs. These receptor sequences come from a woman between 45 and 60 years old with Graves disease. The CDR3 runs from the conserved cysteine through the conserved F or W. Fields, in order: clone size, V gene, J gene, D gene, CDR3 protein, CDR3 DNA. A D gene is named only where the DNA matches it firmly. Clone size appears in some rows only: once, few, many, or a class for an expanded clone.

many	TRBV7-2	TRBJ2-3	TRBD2	CASSSGLAGGSTDTQYF	TGTGCCAGCAGCTCCGGACTAGCGGGAGGGAGCACAGATACGCAGTATTTT
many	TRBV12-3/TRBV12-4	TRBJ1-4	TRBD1	CASSAGTGDEKLFF	TGTGCCAGCAGTGCCGGGACAGGGGATGAAAAACTGTTTTTT
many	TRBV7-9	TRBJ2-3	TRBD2	CASSSRRGVTDTQYF	TGTGCCAGCAGCTCCCGACGGGGGGTTACAGATACGCAGTATTTT
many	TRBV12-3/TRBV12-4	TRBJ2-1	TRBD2	CASSPGLAGVSYNEQFF	TGTGCCAGCAGCCCCGGACTAGCGGGAGTATCCTACAATGAGCAGTTCTTC
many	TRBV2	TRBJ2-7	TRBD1	CASSERTGNYEQYF	TGTGCCAGCAGTGAACGGACAGGGAATTACGAGCAGTACTTC
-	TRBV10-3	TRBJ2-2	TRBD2	CAISDTGGHSNTGELFF	TGTGCCATCAGTGATACGGGAGGGCACTCGAACACCGGGGAGCTGTTTTTT
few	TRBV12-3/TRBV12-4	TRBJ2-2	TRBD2	CASSYAAGGPGELFF	TGTGCCAGCAGTTACGCGGCGGGAGGGCCCGGGGAGCTGTTTTTT
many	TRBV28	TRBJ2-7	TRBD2	CASSTPQRGVRNEQYF	TGTGCCAGCAGTACACCCCAACGGGGGGTCAGGAACGAGCAGTACTTC
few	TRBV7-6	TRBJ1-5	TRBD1	CASSLGTGTGDQPQHF	TGTGCCAGCAGCTTAGGGACCGGGACAGGGGATCAGCCCCAGCATTTT
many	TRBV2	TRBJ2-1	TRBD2	CATLLAGGGYEQFF	TGTGCCACTCTACTAGCGGGAGGAGGATATGAGCAGTTCTTC
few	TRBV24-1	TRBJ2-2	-	CATSKTATNTGELFF	TGTGCCACCAGTAAGACAGCTACGAACACCGGGGAGCTGTTTTTT
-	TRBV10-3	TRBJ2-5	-	CAISEGVSSQGETQYF	TGTGCCATCAGTGAGGGTGTGAGTTCGCAGGGAGAGACCCAGTACTTC
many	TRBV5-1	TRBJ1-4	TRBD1	CASSLQGQGDEKLFF	TGCGCCAGCAGCTTACAAGGACAGGGAGATGAAAAACTGTTTTTT
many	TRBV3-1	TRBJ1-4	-	CASSPTANEKLFF	TGTGCCAGCAGTCCCACAGCGAATGAAAAACTGTTTTTT
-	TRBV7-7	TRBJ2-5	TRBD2	CASSSGLAGAAGTQYF	TGTGCCAGCAGCTCCGGACTAGCGGGAGCAGCGGGGACCCAGTACTTC
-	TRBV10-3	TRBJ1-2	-	CAISERPTQGYGYTF	TGTGCCATCAGTGAACGACCCACGCAGGGCTATGGCTACACCTTC
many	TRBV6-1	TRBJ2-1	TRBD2	CASSDPGLAPNEQFF	TGTGCCAGCAGTGATCCGGGACTAGCACCCAATGAGCAGTTCTTC
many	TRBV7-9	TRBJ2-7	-	CASSLAWGLGDEQYF	TGTGCCAGCAGCTTAGCCTGGGGCCTCGGGGACGAGCAGTACTTC
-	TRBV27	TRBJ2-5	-	CASKTGMGETQYF	TGTGCCAGCAAAACAGGGATGGGAGAGACCCAGTACTTC
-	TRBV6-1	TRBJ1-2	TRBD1	CASTQENRGNYGYTF	TGTGCCAGCACCCAAGAAAACAGGGGGAACTATGGCTACACCTTC
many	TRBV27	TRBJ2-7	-	CASSLSVGTPTYEQYF	TGTGCCAGCAGTTTATCTGTCGGGACCCCCACCTACGAGCAGTACTTC
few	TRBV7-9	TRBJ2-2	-	CASSLVRASESSGELFF	TGTGCCAGCAGCTTAGTTCGGGCTAGCGAGTCCTCCGGGGAGCTGTTTTTT
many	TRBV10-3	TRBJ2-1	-	CAISEPPSVGAVDYNEQFF	TGTGCCATCAGTGAGCCCCCGTCAGTCGGTGCGGTCGACTACAATGAGCAGTTCTTC
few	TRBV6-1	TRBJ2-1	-	CASSLGPGNEQFF	TGTGCCAGCAGCCTGGGGCCCGGCAATGAGCAGTTCTTC
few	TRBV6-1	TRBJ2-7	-	CASSEASASYEQYF	TGTGCCAGCAGTGAAGCGTCGGCCTCCTACGAGCAGTACTTC
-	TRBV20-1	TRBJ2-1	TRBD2	CSASGPVSASGIHNEQFF	TGCAGTGCTAGTGGACCGGTTTCGGCTAGCGGGATCCACAATGAGCAGTTCTTC
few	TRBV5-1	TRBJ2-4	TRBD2	CASSSGGGPNIQYF	TGCGCCAGCAGCTCGGGGGGAGGGCCAAACATTCAGTACTTC
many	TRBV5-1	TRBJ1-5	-	CASSSAGERNQPQHF	TGCGCCAGCAGCAGCGCAGGGGAACGGAATCAGCCCCAGCATTTT
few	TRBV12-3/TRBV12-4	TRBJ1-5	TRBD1	CASSFGDRGIWVDQSQHF	TGTGCCAGCAGTTTTGGGGACAGGGGGATATGGGTGGATCAGTCCCAGCATTTT
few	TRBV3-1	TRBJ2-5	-	CASSEEAGHQETQYF	TGTGCCAGCAGCGAAGAGGCTGGACACCAAGAGACCCAGTACTTC
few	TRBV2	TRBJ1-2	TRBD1	CAISEGTENYGYTF	TGTGCCATCAGTGAAGGGACAGAGAACTATGGCTACACCTTC
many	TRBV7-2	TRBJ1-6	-	CASSLDRGGSPLHF	TGTGCCAGCAGCCTGGATAGGGGTGGTTCACCCCTCCACTTT
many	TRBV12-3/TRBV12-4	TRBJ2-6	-	CASRNQGSGANVLTF	TGTGCCAGCAGGAACCAGGGCTCTGGGGCCAACGTCCTGACTTTC
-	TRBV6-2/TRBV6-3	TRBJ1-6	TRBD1	CASSEPPFRGPDSPLHF	TGTGCCAGCAGTGAACCACCTTTCAGGGGGCCCGATTCACCCCTCCACTTT
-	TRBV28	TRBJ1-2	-	CASSLPGVPGYTF	TGTGCCAGCAGTTTACCGGGGGTTCCTGGCTACACCTTC
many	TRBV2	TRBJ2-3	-	CASRWTVSTDTQYF	TGTGCCAGCCGATGGACAGTTAGCACAGATACGCAGTATTTT
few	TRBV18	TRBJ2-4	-	CASSPSPDPNIQYF	TGTGCCAGCTCACCATCGCCTGATCCAAACATTCAGTACTTC
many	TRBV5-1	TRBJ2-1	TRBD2	CASSLVAGYSYNEQFF	TGCGCCAGCAGCTTGGTAGCGGGCTATTCCTACAATGAGCAGTTCTTC
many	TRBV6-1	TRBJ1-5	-	CASSDGTVYSNQPQHF	TGTGCCAGCAGTGACGGGACGGTTTATAGCAATCAGCCCCAGCATTTT
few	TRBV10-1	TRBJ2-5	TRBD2	CASSPTSGMETQYF	TGCGCCAGCAGCCCGACTAGCGGGATGGAGACCCAGTACTTC
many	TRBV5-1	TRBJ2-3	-	CASSLWGSDTQYF	TGCGCCAGCAGCTTGTGGGGGTCCGATACGCAGTATTTT
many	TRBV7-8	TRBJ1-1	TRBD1	CASSPRTGGMVDTEAFF	TGTGCCAGCAGCCCACGGACAGGGGGAATGGTGGACACTGAAGCTTTCTTT
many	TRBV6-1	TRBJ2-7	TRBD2	CASREWGLAGGNYEQYF	TGTGCCAGCAGGGAATGGGGACTAGCGGGAGGGAACTACGAGCAGTACTTC
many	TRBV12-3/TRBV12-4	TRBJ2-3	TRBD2	CASSLTSGRSDTQYF	TGTGCCAGCAGCTTGACTAGCGGGAGGTCGGATACGCAGTATTTT
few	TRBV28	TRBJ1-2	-	CASSLSSWDGYTF	TGTGCCAGCAGTTTATCTTCCTGGGATGGCTACACCTTC
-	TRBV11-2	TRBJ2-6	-	CASSLENWGTPDSGANVLTF	TGTGCCAGCAGCTTAGAGAACTGGGGGACACCTGACTCTGGGGCCAACGTCCTGACTTTC
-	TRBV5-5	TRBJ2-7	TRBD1	CASSWTGGYEQYF	TGTGCCAGCAGCTGGACAGGGGGCTACGAGCAGTACTTC
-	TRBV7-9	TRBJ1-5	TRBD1	CASRSTGVRGQPQHF	TGTGCCAGCAGATCGACAGGGGTCCGGGGACAGCCCCAGCATTTT
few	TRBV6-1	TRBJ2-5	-	CASAARETQYF	TGTGCCAGCGCGGCTCGGGAGACCCAGTACTTC
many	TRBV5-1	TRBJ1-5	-	CASSYKNRVTNSNQPQHF	TGCGCCAGCAGCTACAAGAACAGGGTTACAAATAGCAATCAGCCCCAGCATTTT
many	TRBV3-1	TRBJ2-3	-	CASSHRGARGDTQYF	TGTGCCAGCAGCCATCGGGGGGCGCGGGGAGATACGCAGTATTTT
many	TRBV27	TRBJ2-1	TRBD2	CASSLYLAGVNEQFF	TGTGCCAGCAGTTTATACCTAGCGGGAGTGAATGAGCAGTTCTTC
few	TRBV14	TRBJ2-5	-	CASSPRTKETQYF	TGTGCCAGCAGCCCACGGACTAAAGAGACCCAGTACTTC